The clone carrying this T cell receptor beta chain came up a few times. This specimen comes from a study of CD8+ T cells in alopecia areata. Sequencing used cDNA as its template, made by extracting RNA and reverse transcribing it. The repertoire was sequenced with immunoSEQ multiplex PCR; TCRdb's copy has only in-frame clones and lacks some. This table has some 170,000 clones, roughly 53% appearing once. The V gene's germline CDR1 is SQVTM and CDR2 ANQGSEA. The CDR3 runs to 15 residues. Trimming removed 3 bases at V and 2 bases at J, with 16 bases between. Treatment reported: oral pan-JAK inhibitor, 5-10 mg twice daily.

The specimen was CD8+ T cells sorted from blood, collected at week 24, from a patient treated with tofacitinib. The sequence derives from a human donor with alopecia areata. The chain is built from TRBV29-1 and TRBJ1-2; D not certain. The CDR3 DNA is TGCAGCGTTGATAATCTAATCTCAGCCAACTATGGCTACACCTTC. It specifies CSVDNLISANYGYTF.